This T cell receptor (beta chain) was documented in a study of T cell responses to AZD1222 COVID-19 vaccine. Study-level findings and limits: Seropositive AZD1222 recipients at baseline numbered only five to seven. Two doses of AZD1222 preceded a rise in Spike-specific TCR breadth and depth. Clonal diversity was possibly underestimated, and the donors were mostly white British, with more females. The study sampled repertoires only after the peak T cell response.

This clone was seen a few times. The target antigen is unknown. The CDR3 sequence is 16 residues long. Germline V CDR1 and CDR2: LGHNA, YSLEER. V lost 2 bases, J lost 7 bases, and 20 bases lay in between. Produced via immunoSEQ multiplex PCR; TCRdb's table is partial and in-frame only. The profile shows around 58,000 clones, around 80% of them singletons. The gene calls are TRBV4-3 and TRBJ1-2; D possibly corresponds to TRBD1 (6 bases). The receptor's source is an adult in good health. Sequenced material: peripheral blood, taken on day 0 of AZD1222 vaccination. The CDR3 nucleotides read TGCGCCAGCAGCCAACTCCGAGGGACACACGGTGGTGGCTACACCTTC. Encoded protein: CASSQLRGTHGGGYTF.